The table lists the clone carrying this TCR beta chain with many counts. Its target is not known. This sample stems from a study of blood T cells in healthy people across ages. For the study at large: Capture via template switching afforded approximately one barcoded beta molecule per two T cells. Findings and caveats of the study: Changes seen in expanded clonotypes were possibly confounded by donor CMV status left unknown. Aged donors had fewer naive CD4+ cells and lower diversity than long-lived donors.

With a J-beta primer mix and a sample-barcoded 5' primer, a second PCR ran about 6 to 11 cycles. MiXCR, applied by TCRdb to the 5' RACE reads, yields one record per CDR3 protein. The data show 1,500,000 or so distinct CDR3 sequences, roughly 43% seen once. Every donor gave approximately 10 milliliters of peripheral blood. Trimming left V 5 bases short and J 0 bases short, with 8 bases between. In germline, CDR1 is SQVTM, CDR2 ANQGSEA. The CDR3 is 12 amino acids. This TCR came from a young woman in good health. The genes are TRBV29-1 and TRBJ2-7; unclear D gene. The sample comprised blood. This CDR3 reads CSVRADSYEQYF. In DNA, the CDR3 is TGCAGCGTTCGGGCAGACTCCTACGAGCAGTACTTC.